The source of this T cell receptor beta chain is a study of post-analysis software for immune sequencing data. Germline CDR1 reads SGDLS; CDR2 reads YYNGEE. The ends were cut back, 4 bases at V and 3 bases at J, with 17 bases in the middle. The length of the CDR3 is 15 residues. TCR beta libraries were prepared from cDNA with unique molecular identifiers. T cells numbering about 0.95 to 10 million gave rise to about 490,000 cDNA molecules. TCRdb re-called the PCR reads through MiXCR, storing one row per CDR3 protein. The table records about 810,000 distinct CDR3 sequences, around 53% of them present only once. Whole-study findings and limits: F measure clustering grouped samples strongly by preparation batch. Four to six TRBV segments were more frequent in patients than controls; TRBV5-6, TRBV5-1 and TRBV20-1 belonged to this group.

Notes on this clonotype: Its antigen remains unknown.

The sequence derives from a girl aged 10 to 17 with multiple sclerosis. The V call is TRBV9, the J call TRBJ2-7; tentatively, D is TRBD1 or TRBD2 (5 bases each). The material sequenced was blood. CDR3 nucleotides: TGTGCCAGCAGCCCAACTCGGGACCCCATCTACGAGCAGTACTTC. This codes for CASSPTRDPIYEQYF.